This entry describes one T cell receptor beta chain. Its antigen remains unidentified. PCR was performed a second time for roughly 7 to 11 cycles using a sample-barcoded 5' primer and a J-beta primer mix. Each cDNA molecule carried a tag from a template-switch adaptor that contained 12 random nucleotides. TCRdb processed the 5' RACE reads anew with MiXCR; each CDR3 protein has one entry. The sample contains 1.5 million to 2 million distinct CDR3 sequences, about 49% of which appear only once. This record comes from a study of blood T cells in healthy people across ages. Study results and limitations: From one million sequenced T cells, diversity estimates were lower bounds.

Germline V lookup: CDR1 SGDLS, CDR2 YYNGEE. The V end was cut by 0 bases, the J end by 9 bases, with 7 bases between. The CDR3 spans 13 residues. Sequencing was done on a sample of blood. This sequence was found in a woman aged 40-49 years in good health. The V and J genes are TRBV9 and TRBJ1-6; D unclear. CDR3 bases: TGTGCCAGCAGCGTAGTTCTGGGTTCACCCCTCCACTTT. Residues: CASSVVLGSPLHF. The full variable domain, with the rest looked up from reference TRBV9 and TRBJ1-6, is DSGVTQTPKHLITATGQRVTLRCSPRSGDLSVYWYQQSLDQGLQFLIQYYNGEERAKGNILERFSAQQFPDLHSELNLSSLELGDSALYFCASSVVLGSPLHFGNGTRLTVT.